This TCR beta chain comes out of a study of blood T cell repertoires in COVID-19. For the study at large: Specimens from acute and convalescent COVID-19 originated in the United States, Italy and Spain. T cells, B-cell-depleted T cells, or PBMCs provided the cDNA or gDNA that served as material.

The CDR3 runs to 13 residues. Germline lookup yields CDR1 MDHEN and CDR2 SYDVKM. V dropped 10 bases and J dropped 2 bases, with 15 bases sitting between them. The assay was immunoSEQ multiplex PCR, and TCRdb's table has in-frame clones only and misses some. The table has more than 30,000 clones, 80% seen once. The specimen sequenced was peripheral blood. The V and J genes are TRBV28 and TRBJ2-7; possible D gene TRBD2, 6 bases. This receptor was taken from a woman between 70 and 85 years old with acute or convalescent COVID-19. This chain's CDR3 is CATPEGGTYEQYF. For the CDR3, the DNA is TGTGCCACCCCGGAGGGAGGAACCTACGAGCAGTACTTC.